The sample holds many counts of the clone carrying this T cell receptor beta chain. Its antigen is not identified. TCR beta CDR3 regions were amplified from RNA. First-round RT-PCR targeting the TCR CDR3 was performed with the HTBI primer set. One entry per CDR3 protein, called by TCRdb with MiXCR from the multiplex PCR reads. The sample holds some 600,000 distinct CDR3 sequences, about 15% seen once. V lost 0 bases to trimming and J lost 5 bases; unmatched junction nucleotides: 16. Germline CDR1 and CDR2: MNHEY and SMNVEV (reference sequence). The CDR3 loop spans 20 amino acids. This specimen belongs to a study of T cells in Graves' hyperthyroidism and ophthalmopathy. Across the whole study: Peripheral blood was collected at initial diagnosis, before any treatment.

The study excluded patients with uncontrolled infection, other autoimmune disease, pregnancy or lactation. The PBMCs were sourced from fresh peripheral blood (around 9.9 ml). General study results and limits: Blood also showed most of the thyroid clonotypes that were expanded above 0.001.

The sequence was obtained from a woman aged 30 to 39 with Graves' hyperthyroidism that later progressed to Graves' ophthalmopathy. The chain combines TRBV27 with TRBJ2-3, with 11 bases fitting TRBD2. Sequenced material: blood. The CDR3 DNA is TGTGCCAGCAGTTTATCGAAAGTGCGGCTAGCGGGAGGAGAGGGAGATACGCAGTATTTT. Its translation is CASSLSKVRLAGGEGDTQYF.